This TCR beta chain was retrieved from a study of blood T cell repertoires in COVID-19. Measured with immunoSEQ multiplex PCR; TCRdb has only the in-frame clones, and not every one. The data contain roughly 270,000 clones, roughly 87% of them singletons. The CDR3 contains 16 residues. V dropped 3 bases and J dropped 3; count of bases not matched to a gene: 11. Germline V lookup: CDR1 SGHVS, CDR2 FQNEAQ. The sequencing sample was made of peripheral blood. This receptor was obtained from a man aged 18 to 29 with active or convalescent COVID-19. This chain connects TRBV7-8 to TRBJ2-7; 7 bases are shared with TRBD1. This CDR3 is CASSFLGRGGHYEQYF. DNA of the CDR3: TGTGCCAGCAGCTTTTTAGGGAGAGGGGGCCACTACGAGCAGTACTTC.